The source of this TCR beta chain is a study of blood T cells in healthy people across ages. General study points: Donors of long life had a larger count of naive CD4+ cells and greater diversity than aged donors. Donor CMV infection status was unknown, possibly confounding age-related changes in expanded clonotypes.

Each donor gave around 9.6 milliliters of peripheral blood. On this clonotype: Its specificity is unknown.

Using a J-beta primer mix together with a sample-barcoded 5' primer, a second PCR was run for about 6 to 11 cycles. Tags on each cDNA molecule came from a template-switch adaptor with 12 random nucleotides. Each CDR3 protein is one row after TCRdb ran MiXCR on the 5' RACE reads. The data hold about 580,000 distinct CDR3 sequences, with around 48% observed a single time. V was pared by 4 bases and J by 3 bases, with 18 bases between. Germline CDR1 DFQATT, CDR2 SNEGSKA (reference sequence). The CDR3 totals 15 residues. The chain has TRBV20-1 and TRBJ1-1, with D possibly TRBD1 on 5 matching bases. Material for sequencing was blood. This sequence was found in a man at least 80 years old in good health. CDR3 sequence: CSATRGDRLDTEAFF. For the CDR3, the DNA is TGCAGTGCTACGAGAGGGGACCGACTAGACACTGAAGCTTTCTTT.